This T cell receptor beta chain comes out of a study of blood T cell repertoires in COVID-19. Study information: Sources were T cells, B-cell-depleted T cells, or PBMCs; the material itself was cDNA or gDNA.

Trimming shortened V by 0 bases and J by 5 bases, and 19 bases separated the two germline ends. The germline gives CDR1 MGHRA, CDR2 YSYEKL. The CDR3 runs 18 residues. Original analysis: By means of reference gene primer amplification, nucleated cell counts were estimated. Sequencing was performed with immunoSEQ multiplex PCR; in TCRdb, only in-frame clones are kept and a portion is missing. V and J calls and clone size are copied from that table; D and trimming were computed from the DNA. The sample holds 70,000 to 95,000 clones, approximately 88% seen once. The receptor comes from a man in his fifties or sixties with active COVID-19. The sample comprised peripheral blood. This chain links TRBV4-1 with TRBJ1-4, with D perhaps matching TRBD1 (5 bases). Here the CDR3 reads CASSQDPPSGTINEKLFF. CDR3 coding DNA: TGCGCCAGCAGCCAAGATCCCCCCTCCGGGACTATAAATGAAAAACTGTTTTTT.